This TCR beta chain comes out of a study of blood T cell repertoires in COVID-19. Trimming at V came to 3 bases and at J to 7 bases, leaving 10 bases not matched to a gene. From germline, CDR1 is SGHKS and CDR2 YYEKEE (reference sequence). This CDR3 has 16 amino acids. The table came from immunoSEQ multiplex PCR; TCRdb's copy has only in-frame clones and leaves some out. The sample has 75,000 or so clones; over 65% are singletons. The sequencing sample was made of peripheral blood. The receptor was isolated from a woman aged 80 or older with acute or convalescent COVID-19. The chain has TRBV5-5 and TRBJ1-4; the match to TRBD1 covers 9 bases. The CDR3 protein is CASSSGGGTGSEKLFF. The DNA of the CDR3 is TGTGCCAGCAGCTCGGGAGGAGGGACAGGGAGTGAAAAACTGTTTTTT.